This TCR beta chain was observed in a study of T-cell reconstitution after alpha-beta-depleted transplantation in children. This clonotype was found once. This CDR3 has 16 residues. Germline V CDR1 and CDR2: LNHDA, SQIVND (reference sequence). The ends were cut back, 2 bases at V and 3 bases at J, with 17 bases in the middle. Preparation of the TCRbeta library used unique molecular identifiers. TCRdb recomputed calls from the PCR reads with MiXCR, one row per CDR3 protein. Altogether fewer than 120,000 distinct CDR3 sequences are present, around 10% being singletons, with the ten largest covering less than 10%.

The source material was PBMCs from the stem cell graft donor, sampled from the stem cell graft. The receptor's source is a human donor who donated a stem cell graft to a child with acute lymphoblastic leukemia. The chain carries TRBV19 and TRBJ2-7, with a tentative D call TRBD2 (7 bases). This CDR3 is CASSITGGDLLYEQYF. CDR3 bases: TGTGCCAGTAGTATAACGGGGGGCGATTTACTCTACGAGCAGTACTTC.